This T cell receptor (beta chain) comes out of a study of cytomegalovirus exposure and HLA in healthy donors. The overall study: Early on, a data release was issued that held roughly 86 million unique TCRs from HLA-typed donors. General study findings and limits: Earlier analysis found most TCR beta V segments productive about 87% or about 30% of the time. Some TCR beta chains (over 150 of them) were listed as cytomegalovirus-associated. Upon later analysis, HLA-associated TCR beta chains proved more clonally expanded than other, equally common chains.

The study ran its PCR with 60 Vbeta and 13 Jbeta primers. Sequenced by immunoSEQ multiplex PCR; TCRdb stores in-frame clones only, minus some. Among fewer than 90,000 clones listed, approximately 76% were seen once. Concerning this clone: Its target is not known.

This TCR came from a man aged 25 to 40 in good health and CMV-seropositive. The sequenced sample was PBMCs.

The CDR3 sequence: CASLDRLHTEAFF. The CDR3 bases are TGTGCCAGCCTAGACAGGTTACACACTGAAGCTTTCTTT. The chain combines TRBV6-5 with TRBJ1-1; possible D gene TRBD1, 6 bases. Germline V gene lookup returns CDR1 MNHEY and CDR2 SVGAGI. Between the trimmed V and J ends, which lost 8 bases and 3 bases, there was a span of 13 bases. The CDR3 has 13 amino acids.